This T cell receptor beta chain was observed in a study of CD8+ T cells in alopecia areata. About the study: Spontaneously alopecic C3H/HeJ graft donors, about 6-13 months old, gave skin to approximately 7-10-week-old female C3H/HeJ mice. Regarding the study as a whole: Among the cells sequenced in scalp samples are also the resident alphabeta T cells of normal skin.

Losses at the gene ends were 3 bases for V and 1 base for J; bases not matched to a gene: 3. The CDR3 spans 15 residues. Germline values: CDR1 NNHDY, CDR2 SYVADS. This clone is medium-sized. Its antigen remains unknown. The genes and germline here are from mouse. The CDR3 end falls 4 residues outside the read, so it is completed with the germline J gene. RNA extraction was followed by reverse transcription into cDNA, which acted as the sequencing template. Profiled with immunoSEQ multiplex PCR; TCRdb holds only in-frame clones, not every one. The sample has roughly 1,300 clones, none seen only once; the top ten hold about 40%.

The receptor was derived from a C3H/HeJ mouse with alopecia areata. Strain haplotype at MHC: H2-k. The sequenced sample was lesional skin. The chain links TRBV13-3 to TRBJ2-4; 9 positions agree with TRBD2. CDR3 protein: CASSVGGRGQNTLYF. The CDR3 DNA, read in part, is TGTGCCAGCAGTGTGGGGGGGCGCGGTCAAAAC.